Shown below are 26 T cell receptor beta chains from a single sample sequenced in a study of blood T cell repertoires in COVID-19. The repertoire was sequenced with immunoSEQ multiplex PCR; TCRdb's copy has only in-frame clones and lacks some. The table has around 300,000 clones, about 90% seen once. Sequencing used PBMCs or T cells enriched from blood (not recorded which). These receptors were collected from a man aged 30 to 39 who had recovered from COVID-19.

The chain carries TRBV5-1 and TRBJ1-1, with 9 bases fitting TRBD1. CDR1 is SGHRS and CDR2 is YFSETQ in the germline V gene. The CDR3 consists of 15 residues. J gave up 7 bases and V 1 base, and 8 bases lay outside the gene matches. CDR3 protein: CASSLNPGQGNEAFF. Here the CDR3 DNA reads TGCGCCAGCAGCTTGAACCCGGGACAGGGTAATGAAGCTTTCTTT.

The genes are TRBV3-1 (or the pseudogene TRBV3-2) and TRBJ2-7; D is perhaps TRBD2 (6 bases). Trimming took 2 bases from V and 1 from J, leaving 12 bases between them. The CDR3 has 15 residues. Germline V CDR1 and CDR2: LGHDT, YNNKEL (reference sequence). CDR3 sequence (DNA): TGTGCCAGCAGCCAATGGTCTAGCGAATCCTACGAGCAGTACTTC. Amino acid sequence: CASSQWSSESYEQYF.

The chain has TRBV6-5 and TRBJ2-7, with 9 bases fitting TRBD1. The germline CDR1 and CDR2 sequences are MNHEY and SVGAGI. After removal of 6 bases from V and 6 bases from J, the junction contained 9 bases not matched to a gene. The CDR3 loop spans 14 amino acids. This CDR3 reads CASRRGTGIGEQYF. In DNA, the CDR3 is TGTGCCAGCAGGAGAGGGACAGGGATCGGCGAGCAGTACTTC.

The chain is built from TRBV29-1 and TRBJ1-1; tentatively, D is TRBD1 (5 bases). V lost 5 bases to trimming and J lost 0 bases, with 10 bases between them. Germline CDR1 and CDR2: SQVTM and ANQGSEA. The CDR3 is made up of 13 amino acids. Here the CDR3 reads CSVMDILNTEAFF. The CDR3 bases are TGCAGCGTTATGGACATACTGAACACTGAAGCTTTCTTT.

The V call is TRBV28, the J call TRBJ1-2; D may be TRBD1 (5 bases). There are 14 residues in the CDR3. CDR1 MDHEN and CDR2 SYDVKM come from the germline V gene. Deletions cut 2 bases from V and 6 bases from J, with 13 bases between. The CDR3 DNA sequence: TGTGCCAGCAGTTTACTCCAGGGTGGTCATGGCTACACCTTC. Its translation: CASSLLQGGHGYTF.

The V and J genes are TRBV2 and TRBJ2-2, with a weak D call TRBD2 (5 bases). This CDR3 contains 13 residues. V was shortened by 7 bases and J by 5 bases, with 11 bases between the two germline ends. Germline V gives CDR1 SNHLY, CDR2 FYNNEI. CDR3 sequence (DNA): TGTGCCAGCAAAGAAGGCGGGACCGGGGAGCTGTTTTTT. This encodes CASKEGGTGELFF.

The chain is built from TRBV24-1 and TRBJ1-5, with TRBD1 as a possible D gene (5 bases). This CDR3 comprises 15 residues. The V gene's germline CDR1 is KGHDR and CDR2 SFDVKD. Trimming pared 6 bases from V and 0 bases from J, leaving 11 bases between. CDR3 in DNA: TGTGCCACCAGTCGGGGGGATTATAGCAATCAGCCCCAGCATTTT. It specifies CATSRGDYSNQPQHF.

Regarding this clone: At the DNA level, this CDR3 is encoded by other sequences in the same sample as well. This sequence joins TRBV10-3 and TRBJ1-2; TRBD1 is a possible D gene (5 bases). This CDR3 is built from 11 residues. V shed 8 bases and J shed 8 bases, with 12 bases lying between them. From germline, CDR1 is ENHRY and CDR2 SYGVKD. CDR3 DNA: TGTGCCATCGGACAAAATTACGGCTACACCTTC. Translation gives CAIGQNYGYTF.

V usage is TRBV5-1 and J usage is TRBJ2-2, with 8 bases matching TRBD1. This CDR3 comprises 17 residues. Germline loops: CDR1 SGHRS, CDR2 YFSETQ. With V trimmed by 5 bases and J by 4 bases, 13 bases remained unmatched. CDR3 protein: CASSHQPGQAGTGELFF. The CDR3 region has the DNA TGCGCCAGCAGTCACCAACCGGGACAGGCGGGCACCGGGGAGCTGTTTTTT.

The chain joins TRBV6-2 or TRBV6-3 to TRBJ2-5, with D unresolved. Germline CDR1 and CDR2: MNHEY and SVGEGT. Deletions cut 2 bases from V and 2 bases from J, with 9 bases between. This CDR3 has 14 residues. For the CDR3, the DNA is TGTGCCAGCAGTTACCTGACACCTCAAGAGACCCAGTACTTC. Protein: CASSYLTPQETQYF.

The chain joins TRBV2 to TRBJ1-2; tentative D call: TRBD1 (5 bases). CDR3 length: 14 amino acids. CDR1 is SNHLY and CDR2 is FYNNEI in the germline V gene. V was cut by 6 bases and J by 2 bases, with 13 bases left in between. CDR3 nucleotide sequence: TGTGCCAGCAGCCCCACTGCAGGGAACTATGGCTACACCTTC. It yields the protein CASSPTAGNYGYTF.

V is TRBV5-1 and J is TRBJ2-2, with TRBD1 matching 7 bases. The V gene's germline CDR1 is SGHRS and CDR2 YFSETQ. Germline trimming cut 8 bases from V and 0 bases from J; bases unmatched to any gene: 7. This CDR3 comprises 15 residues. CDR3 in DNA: TGCGCCAGTATGGGGGACAGAGCGAACACCGGGGAGCTGTTTTTT. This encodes CASMGDRANTGELFF.

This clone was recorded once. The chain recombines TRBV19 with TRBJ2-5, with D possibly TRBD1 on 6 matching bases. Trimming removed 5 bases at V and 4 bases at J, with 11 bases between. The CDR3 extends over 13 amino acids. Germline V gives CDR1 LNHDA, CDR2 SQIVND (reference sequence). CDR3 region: CASSGNRAETQYF. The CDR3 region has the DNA TGTGCCAGTAGTGGAAACAGGGCAGAGACCCAGTACTTC.

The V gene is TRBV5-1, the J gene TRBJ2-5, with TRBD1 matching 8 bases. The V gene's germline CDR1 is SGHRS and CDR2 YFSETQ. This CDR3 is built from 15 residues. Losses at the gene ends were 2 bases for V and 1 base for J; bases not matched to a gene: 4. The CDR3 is CASSFWTGIQETQYF. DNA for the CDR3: TGCGCCAGCAGCTTCTGGACAGGGATCCAAGAGACCCAGTACTTC.

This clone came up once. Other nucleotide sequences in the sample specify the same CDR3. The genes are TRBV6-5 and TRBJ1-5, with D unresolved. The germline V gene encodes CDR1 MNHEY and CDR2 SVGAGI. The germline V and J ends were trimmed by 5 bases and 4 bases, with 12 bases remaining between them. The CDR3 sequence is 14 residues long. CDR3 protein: CASSTRLGNQPQHF. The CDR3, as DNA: TGTGCCAGCAGTACCAGACTCGGAAATCAGCCCCAGCATTTT.

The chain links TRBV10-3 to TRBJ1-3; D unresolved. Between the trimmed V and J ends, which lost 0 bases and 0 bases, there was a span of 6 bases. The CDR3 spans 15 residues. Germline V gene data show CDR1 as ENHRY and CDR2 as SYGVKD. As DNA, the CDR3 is TGTGCCATCAGTGAGTCGGCAGTCTCTGGAAACACCATATATTTT. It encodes CAISESAVSGNTIYF.

In DNA form, the CDR3 reads TGTGCCAGTAGTATTAGCGGGGAGACGAGAGATACGCAGTATTTT. Encoded protein: CASSISGETRDTQYF. The rearrangement uses TRBV19 and TRBJ2-3, with TRBD2 matching over 8 bases. CDR1 and CDR2 from the germline V gene are LNHDA and SQIVND (reference sequence). This CDR3 comprises 15 residues. V gave up 3 bases and J gave up 5 bases; unmatched junction bases: 7.

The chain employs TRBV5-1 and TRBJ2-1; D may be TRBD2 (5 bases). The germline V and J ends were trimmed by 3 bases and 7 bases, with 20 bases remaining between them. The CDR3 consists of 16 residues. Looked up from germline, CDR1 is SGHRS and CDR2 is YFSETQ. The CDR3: CASSSLLEGRGNEQFF. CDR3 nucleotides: TGCGCCAGCAGCTCGTTACTAGAGGGAAGAGGAAATGAGCAGTTCTTC.

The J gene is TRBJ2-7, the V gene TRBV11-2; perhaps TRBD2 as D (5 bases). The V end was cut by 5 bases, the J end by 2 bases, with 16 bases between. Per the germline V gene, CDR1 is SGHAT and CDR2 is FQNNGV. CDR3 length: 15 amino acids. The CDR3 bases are TGTGCCAGCAGCGCCCCACTAGTTCTCACCTACGAGCAGTACTTC. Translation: CASSAPLVLTYEQYF.

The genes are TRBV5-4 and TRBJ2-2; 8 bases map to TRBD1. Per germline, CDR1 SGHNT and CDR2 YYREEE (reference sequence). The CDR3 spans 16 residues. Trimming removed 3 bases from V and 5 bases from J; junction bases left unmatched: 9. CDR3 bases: TGTGCCAGCAGCTCGACAGGGGCCCGGGGAACCGGGGAGCTGTTTTTT. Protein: CASSSTGARGTGELFF.

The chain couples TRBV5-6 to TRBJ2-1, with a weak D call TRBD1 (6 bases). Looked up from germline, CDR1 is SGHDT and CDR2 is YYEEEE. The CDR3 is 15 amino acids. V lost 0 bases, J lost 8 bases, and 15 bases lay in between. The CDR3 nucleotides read TGTGCCAGCAGCTTGGTAGGGGGTTTAATCCATGAGCAGTTCTTC. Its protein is CASSLVGGLIHEQFF.

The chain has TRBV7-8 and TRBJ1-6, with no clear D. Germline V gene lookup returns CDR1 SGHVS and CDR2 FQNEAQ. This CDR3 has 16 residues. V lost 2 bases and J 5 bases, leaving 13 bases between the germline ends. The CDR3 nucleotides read TGTGCCAGCAGCTTACTCCGGCCCGGGAATAATTCACCCCTCCACTTT. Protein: CASSLLRPGNNSPLHF.

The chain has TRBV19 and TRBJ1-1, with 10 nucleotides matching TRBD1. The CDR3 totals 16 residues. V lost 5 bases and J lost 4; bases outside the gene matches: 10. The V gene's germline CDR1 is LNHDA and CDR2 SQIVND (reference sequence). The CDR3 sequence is CASSANRDRGSTEAFF. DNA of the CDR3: TGTGCCAGTAGTGCCAACCGGGACAGGGGCTCCACTGAAGCTTTCTTT.

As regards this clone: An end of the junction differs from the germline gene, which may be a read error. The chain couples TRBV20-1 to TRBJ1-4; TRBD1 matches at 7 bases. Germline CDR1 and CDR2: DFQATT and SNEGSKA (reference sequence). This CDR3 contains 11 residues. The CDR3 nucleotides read TGCAGTGCTAGAGATGGTAGGGACAGCCTTTTT. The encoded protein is CSARDGRDSLF.

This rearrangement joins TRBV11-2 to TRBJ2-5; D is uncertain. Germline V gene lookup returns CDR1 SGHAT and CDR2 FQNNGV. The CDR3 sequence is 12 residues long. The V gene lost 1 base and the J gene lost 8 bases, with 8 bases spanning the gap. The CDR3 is CASSLAQATQYF. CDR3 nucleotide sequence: TGTGCCAGCAGCTTAGCCCAGGCCACCCAGTACTTC.

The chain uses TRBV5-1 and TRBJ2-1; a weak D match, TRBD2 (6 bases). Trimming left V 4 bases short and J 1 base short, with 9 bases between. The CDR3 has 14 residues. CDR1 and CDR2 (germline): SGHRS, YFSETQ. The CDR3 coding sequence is TGCGCCAGCAGCGAGACTAGTTCCTACAATGAGCAGTTCTTC. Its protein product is CASSETSSYNEQFF.